The 11 T cell receptor beta chains listed next were all sequenced from one sample in a study of vaccination and CD4 T cells after COVID-19. Cultured CD4+ T-cell DNA underwent Oncomine TCR Beta short-read sequencing. TCRdb reprocessed the PCR reads with MiXCR, giving one entry per CDR3 protein. The profile shows some 17,000 distinct CDR3 sequences, approximately 50% of them singletons. The antigens of these receptors remain unknown. As to treatment: approximately 9-day PBMC culture with coronavirus spike peptide pools or control peptides (ViraFEST assay). The sequencing used CD4+ T cells from blood, cultured in vitro, collected before SARS-CoV-2 vaccination. The receptors come from a human donor who received a COVID-19 vaccine.

The chain's CDR3 is CASSSGQKSNQPQHF. The CDR3 region has the DNA TGTGCCAGCAGTTCCGGACAGAAAAGCAATCAGCCCCAGCATTTT. This chain connects TRBV6-5 to TRBJ1-5, with a tentative D call TRBD1 (6 bases). Trimming left V 4 bases short and J 1 base short, with 11 bases between. The germline V gene has CDR1 MNHEY and CDR2 SVGAGI. This CDR3 region has 15 residues.

This clonotype was seen only once. The chain recombines TRBV6-1 with TRBJ1-5; 7 bases fit TRBD1. The CDR3 length is 16 residues. V trimming: 6 bases; J trimming: 3 bases; junction bases outside the gene matches: 11. The germline V gene has CDR1 MNHNS and CDR2 SASEGT. CDR3 residues: CASRPSDRTFNQPQHF. DNA of the CDR3: TGTGCCAGCAGGCCATCGGACAGGACTTTCAATCAGCCCCAGCATTTT.

The table lists this clonotype with a few counts. The chain recombines TRBV6-5 with TRBJ1-6, with 7 bases lining up with TRBD1. CDR3 length equals 19 residues. The V segment lost 0 bases and the J segment 0 bases; nucleotides outside the gene matches: 8. CDR1 MNHEY and CDR2 SVGAGI come from the germline V gene. CDR3 coding DNA: TGTGCCAGCAGTTACTCTAGACAGGGTGACAGCTCCTATAATTCACCCCTCCACTTT. The encoded protein is CASSYSRQGDSSYNSPLHF.

This clonotype has a handful of counts. The rearrangement joins TRBV5-4 to TRBJ2-6; TRBD1 might be the D (5 bases). V was pared by 2 bases and J by 0 bases, with 6 bases between. CDR3 size: 15 residues. The germline gives CDR1 SGHNT, CDR2 YYREEE (reference sequence). CDR3 DNA: TGTGCCAGCAGCTTAGACAGCTCTGGGGCCAACGTCCTGACTTTC. Protein: CASSLDSSGANVLTF. The full variable domain, rest sourced from reference TRBV5-4 and TRBJ2-6, is ETGVTQSPTHLIKTRGQQVTLRCSSQSGHNTVSWYQQALGQGPQFIFQYYREEENGRGNFPPRFSGLQFPNYSSELNVNALELDDSALYLCASSLDSSGANVLTFGAGSRLTVL.

V and J are TRBV19 and TRBJ2-1; 7 bases line up with TRBD2. Looked up from germline, CDR1 is LNHDA and CDR2 is SQIVND (reference sequence). This CDR3 is 15 amino acids long. The J segment lost 3 bases and the V segment lost 5 bases, leaving 7 bases of the junction unmatched. The CDR3 DNA reads as TGTGCCAGTAGTCCTCCTGGACTAGTCTACAATGAGCAGTTCTTC. Translation gives CASSPPGLVYNEQFF.

This clonotype was seen only a few times. A junction end diverges from the germline sequence, so it may reflect a read error. The chain has TRBV7-8 and TRBJ1-2, with a tentative D call TRBD1 (6 bases). This CDR3 has 14 amino acids. Germline CDR1 SGHVS, CDR2 FQNEAQ. CDR3 in amino acids: CASSLGDTNFGYTF. The CDR3 DNA sequence: TGTGCCAGCAGCTTAGGGGACACAAACTTTGGCTACACCTTC.

This clonotype has only a few counts. J is TRBJ2-7 and V is TRBV18; tentative D call: TRBD2 (6 bases). Trimming pared 3 bases from V and 5 bases from J, leaving 14 bases between. Germline CDR1 and CDR2: KGHSH and LQKENI. CDR3 length equals 14 residues. CDR3 DNA sequence: TGTGCCAGCTCACCTCGGGGGAGTAGTGACGAGCAGTACTTC. Protein product: CASSPRGSSDEQYF.

The gene calls are TRBV7-6 and TRBJ1-1, with D possibly being TRBD1 (5 bases). From germline, CDR1 is SGHVS and CDR2 FNYEAQ. The CDR3 has 14 residues. Trimming took 5 bases from V and 6 from J, leaving 16 bases between them. CDR3 bases: TGTGCCAGCAGCCTCGGGACCCAAAGCGCTGAAGCTTTCTTT. Translation gives CASSLGTQSAEAFF.

The gene calls are TRBV12-3 or TRBV12-4 and TRBJ1-5; D gene ambiguous. The CDR3 has 16 residues. V was trimmed by 7 bases and J by 0 bases, leaving 16 bases between them. CDR3 DNA: TGTGCCAGCACCCTGACGGGGAGTCATAGCAATCAGCCCCAGCATTTT. Translating gives CASTLTGSHSNQPQHF.

CDR3 nucleotide sequence: TGTGCCAGCACGGCTGACACCCAAGAGACCCAGTACTTC. Protein: CASTADTQETQYF. The V and J genes are TRBV2 and TRBJ2-5; no clear D gene. The CDR3 runs to 13 residues. V lost 7 bases and J lost 1, with 10 bases in between. Germline-derived CDR1 and CDR2 are SNHLY and FYNNEI.

V usage is TRBV6-1 and J usage is TRBJ2-2, with a weak D call TRBD1 (6 bases). This CDR3 is built from 16 residues. V was clipped by 4 bases and J by 1 base, with 13 bases between them. Germline CDR1 MNHNS, CDR2 SASEGT. The DNA of the CDR3 is TGTGCCAGCAGTGTACAGGGCCCTCAGAACACCGGGGAGCTGTTTTTT. It specifies CASSVQGPQNTGELFF.